The rows below give T cell receptor beta chains drawn from one sample of a study of blood T cells in healthy people across ages. TCRdb re-called the 5' RACE reads with MiXCR, one entry per CDR3 protein. The data show around 1,600,000 distinct CDR3 sequences, approximately 43% seen once. Material: blood. The receptors derive from a woman between 18 and 29 years old in good health. Each CDR3 is given with its conserved first and last residue. Each record gives: J gene, V gene, D gene, clone size, CDR3 DNA, CDR3 protein. The D gene is left open where the match is weak. Size is stated for part of the rows, as once, few or many counts, or as a class when the clone is expanded.

TRBJ2-3,TRBV29-1,TRBD2,-,TGCAGCGCCGCGACTAGCGGGGGAACGGGGGATACGCAGTATTTT,CSAATSGGTGDTQYF
TRBJ1-5,TRBV28,-,-,TGTGCCAGCAGTTTATTAGGGGGGGGGGGACAGCCCCAGCATTTT,CASSLLGGGGQPQHF
TRBJ1-6,TRBV6-5,TRBD1,few,TGTGCCAGCAGAGCGACAGGGAATTCACCCCTCCACTTT,CASRATGNSPLHF
TRBJ2-1,TRBV3-1,-,-,TGTACCAGCAGACACAGTTCTCAGAGCTCCTACAATGAGCAGTTCTTC,CTSRHSSQSSYNEQFF
TRBJ2-3,TRBV24-1,-,-,TGTGCCACCAGCGCTAGCAGTAGCACAGATACGCAGTATTTT,CATSASSSTDTQYF
TRBJ1-1,TRBV29-1,-,-,TGCAGCGCCGACCCCCGACAGGCCAGGGGAGCTTTCTTT,CSADPRQARGAFF
TRBJ2-5,TRBV4-1,-,-,TGCGCCAGCCAAGATGGAGGGGGCTGGGAGACCCAGTACTTC,CASQDGGGWETQYF
TRBJ2-7,TRBV29-1,TRBD1,-,TGCAGCGTGGGCGGACAGGTGATCTCCTACAATGAGCAGTACTTC,CSVGGQVISYNEQYF
TRBJ2-3,TRBV20-1,-,few,TGCAGTGCTAGCTACGATACGCAGTATTTT,CSASYDTQYF
TRBJ2-1,TRBV6-5,-,few,TGTGCCAGCAGTTACTCTCTCGGATACAATGAGCAGTTCTTC,CASSYSLGYNEQFF
TRBJ2-1,TRBV11-2,-,many,TGTGCCAGCAGCCCTGAGCGGAGCTCCTACAATGAGCAGTTCTTC,CASSPERSSYNEQFF
TRBJ2-1,TRBV5-1,-,few,TGCGCCAGCAGCTTCCACGAATACAATGAGCAGTTCTTC,CASSFHEYNEQFF
TRBJ1-2,TRBV7-2,-,few,TGTGCCAGCAGCCCGGCTTATGCGAGGGGTTGGGGCTACACCTTC,CASSPAYARGWGYTF
TRBJ1-2,TRBV6-5,-,-,TGTGCCAGCAGTTACTCTCCAGCTAACTATGGCTACACCTTC,CASSYSPANYGYTF
TRBJ1-2,TRBV5-1,-,few,TGCGCCAGCAGCTCAAGTCCCGGGACCTTTAACTATGGCTACACCTTC,CASSSSPGTFNYGYTF
TRBJ2-2,TRBV7-2,TRBD2,few,TGTGCCAGCAAGATGGTAGGGACTAGCGGGAGCCCCGGGGAGCTGTTTTTT,CASKMVGTSGSPGELFF
TRBJ2-7,TRBV4-1,-,-,TGCGCCAGCAGCCATGGCCCAAAAAACTACGAGCAGTACTTC,CASSHGPKNYEQYF
TRBJ1-2,TRBV28,-,-,TGTGCCAGCAGTCCCCCTCAGGGCTATGGCTACACCTTC,CASSPPQGYGYTF
TRBJ1-4,TRBV6-1,-,-,TGTGCCAGCAGTGGTGGGACACTCGCTAATGAAAAACTGTTTTTT,CASSGGTLANEKLFF
TRBJ1-2,TRBV29-1,TRBD1,-,TGCAGCGTTCTCGGGGCGACAGGGAACGATGACGACTATGGCTACACCTTC,CSVLGATGNDDDYGYTF
TRBJ1-5,TRBV6-2/TRBV6-3,-,-,TGTGCCAGCAGCACTCAGCCGGCTCCCCATCAGCCCCAGCATTTT,CASSTQPAPHQPQHF
TRBJ2-1,TRBV2,TRBD2,-,TGTGCCAGCAGTGACAGGACTAGTAAAAGGGTTGAGCAGTTCTTC,CASSDRTSKRVEQFF
TRBJ2-7,TRBV16,-,-,TGTGTCAGCAGCCAATCGGCTAGGGGGGCATACGAGCAGTACTTC,CVSSQSARGAYEQYF
TRBJ1-2,TRBV7-9,-,-,TGTGCCAGCAGCCTGGACGGAATCTATGGCTACACCTTC,CASSLDGIYGYTF
TRBJ2-4,TRBV6-5,-,-,TGTGCCAGCAGTTACAGCAGGGGCATAGCCAAAAACATTCAGTACTTC,CASSYSRGIAKNIQYF
TRBJ2-3,TRBV27,TRBD2,few,TGTGCCAGCAGTATCCTCGGGACTAGCGGCACAGATACGCAGTATTTT,CASSILGTSGTDTQYF
TRBJ1-2,TRBV7-2,-,-,TGTGCCAGCAGCGCCCAAGGGGGTCCCGTCTATGGCTACACCTTC,CASSAQGGPVYGYTF
TRBJ2-1,TRBV29-1,TRBD2,many,TGCAGCGTTGGTACTAGCGGGAGTCTCGATGAGCAGTTCTTC,CSVGTSGSLDEQFF
TRBJ1-1,TRBV2,-,-,TGTGCCAGCAGTGAAGCTCATCTAGGGGGGTTGAACACTGAAGCTTTCTTT,CASSEAHLGGLNTEAFF
TRBJ2-7,TRBV3-1,TRBD1,few,TGTGCCAGCAGCCAAGATTGGACAGGGGCCTACGAGCAGTACTTC,CASSQDWTGAYEQYF
TRBJ2-3,TRBV4-3,-,-,TGCGCCAGCAGCCAAGATTTTGCAGGGTACGGCACAGATACGCAGTATTTT,CASSQDFAGYGTDTQYF
TRBJ1-1,TRBV20-1,-,-,TGCAGTGCTAGAGGGGGGGGGCCCACAGTCCCCGACATGAACACTGAAGCTTTCTTT,CSARGGGPTVPDMNTEAFF
TRBJ2-7,TRBV20-1,TRBD2,-,TGCAGTGCTAAGCTAGCGGGAAACCCTGGGCACGAGCAGTACTTC,CSAKLAGNPGHEQYF
TRBJ1-2,TRBV12-3/TRBV12-4,-,-,TGCGCCTGTAGCCCGGACAGATTCTATGGCTACACCTTC,CACSPDRFYGYTF
TRBJ1-2,TRBV30,TRBD1,few,TGTGCCTGGAGTGTACGTTCGGTTGGACAGGGAAACTATGGCTACACCTTC,CAWSVRSVGQGNYGYTF
TRBJ2-7,TRBV7-2,TRBD2,-,TGTGCCAGCAACCTAGCGGGAGTCGGCGAGCAGTACTTC,CASNLAGVGEQYF
TRBJ2-7,TRBV4-3,TRBD2,few,TGCGCCAGCAGCCAAAATAGGCTAGCGGGAGACGAGCAGTACTTC,CASSQNRLAGDEQYF
TRBJ2-1,TRBV20-1,TRBD2,once,TGCAGTGCTTGGACTAGCGGGGGAGGGAACAATGAGCAGTTCTTC,CSAWTSGGGNNEQFF
TRBJ2-7,TRBV7-2,-,few,TGTGCCAGCAGTACGAGGGCCTCCTACGAGCAGTACTTC,CASSTRASYEQYF
TRBJ1-5,TRBV5-6,-,-,TGTGCCAGCAGCTTGGCCGTCAGGGGAACGGATCAGCCCCAGCATTTT,CASSLAVRGTDQPQHF
TRBJ2-5,TRBV4-2,TRBD2,-,TGTGCCAGCAGCCGCTGGACGGGACTAGGGGAGACCCAGTACTTC,CASSRWTGLGETQYF
TRBJ2-7,TRBV20-1,TRBD1,-,TGCAGTGCTAGAGTCTCGGGACAGAGTTCCTACGAGCAGTACTTC,CSARVSGQSSYEQYF
TRBJ2-7,TRBV4-1,TRBD2,-,TGCGCCAGCAGCCAAGATCCTGGGACTAGCGTCTACGAGCAGTACTTC,CASSQDPGTSVYEQYF